The 19 T cell receptor beta chains in this list originate from one sample, sequenced in a study of early stage breast cancer tumors. The table came from immunoSEQ multiplex PCR; TCRdb's copy has only in-frame clones and leaves some out. The data hold 50,000 to 75,000 clones, with approximately 80% observed a single time. Source material: blood. The receptors derive from a person aged 25 to 39 with breast cancer.

The DNA of the CDR3 is TGCGCCAGCAGCGCGGACATGGAAGCTTTCTTT. Encoded protein: CASSADMEAFF. V is TRBV5-1 and J is TRBJ1-1, with D maybe TRBD1 (5 bases). CDR3 length: 11 residues. CDR1 is SGHRS, CDR2 YFSETQ, per germline. V was shortened by 4 bases and J by 8 bases, with 9 bases between the two germline ends. The complete variable domain, with remaining parts taken from reference TRBV5-1 and TRBJ1-1, reads KAGVTQTPRYLIKTRGQQVTLSCSPISGHRSVSWYQQTPGQGLQFLFEYFSETQRNKGNFPGRFSGRQFSNSRSEMNVSTLELGDSALYLCASSADMEAFFGQGTRLTVV.

The chain has TRBV7-9 and TRBJ2-2; TRBD2 agrees at 16 bases. Looked up from germline, CDR1 is SEHNR and CDR2 is FQNEAQ (reference sequence). This CDR3 is built from 19 residues. V dropped 5 bases and J dropped 3; count of bases not matched to a gene: 9. DNA of the CDR3: TGTGCCAGCAGCCCTGGGACTAGCGGGAGGGCCTTGGACACCGGGGAGCTGTTTTTT. Its protein product is CASSPGTSGRALDTGELFF. The entire variable domain, with the rest obtained from reference TRBV7-9 and TRBJ2-2, is as follows: DTGVSQNPRHKITKRGQNVTFRCDPISEHNRLYWYRQTLGQGPEFLTYFQNEAQLEKSRLLSDRFSAERPKGSFSTLEIQRTEQGDSAMYLCASSPGTSGRALDTGELFFGEGSRLTVL.

This chain uses TRBV11-2 with TRBJ1-2; D is uncertain. This CDR3 region has 14 residues. Germline CDR1 reads SGHAT; CDR2 reads FQNNGV. Trimming pared 2 bases from V and 6 bases from J, leaving 13 bases between. This chain's CDR3 is CASSLPDRWNGYTF. The CDR3 bases are TGTGCCAGCAGCTTACCGGACCGGTGGAATGGCTACACCTTC.

This clone was seen only a few times. The V and J genes are TRBV19 and TRBJ1-1; no firm D call. The V and J ends lost 6 bases and 1 base respectively, with 15 bases between them. Germline CDR1 LNHDA, CDR2 SQIVND (reference sequence). CDR3 size: 15 residues. This CDR3 reads CASRAVGQPNTEAFF. As DNA, the CDR3 is TGTGCCAGTAGGGCCGTCGGGCAGCCGAACACTGAAGCTTTCTTT.

The chain combines TRBV6-4 with TRBJ2-2; D unresolved. From germline, CDR1 is MRHNA and CDR2 SNTAGT. The CDR3 has 13 residues. Trimming removed 2 bases from V and 6 bases from J, with 7 bases in between. The CDR3 coding sequence is TGTGCCAGCAGTGACAGGTCAGCCGGGGAGCTGTTTTTT. Translating it yields CASSDRSAGELFF.

J is TRBJ1-3 and V is TRBV27; 7 bases are a match to TRBD1. V gave up 4 bases and J gave up 4 bases; unmatched junction bases: 7. The CDR3 spans 15 residues. Germline CDR1 MNHEY, CDR2 SMNVEV (reference sequence). CDR3 nucleotides: TGTGCCAGCAGTTCGACAGGGCTTTGGGGAAACACCATATATTTT. Amino acid sequence: CASSSTGLWGNTIYF.

This clone was counted a few times. The J gene is TRBJ2-4, the V gene TRBV2; TRBD1 agrees at 10 bases. Germline CDR1 SNHLY, CDR2 FYNNEI. V gave up 5 bases and J gave up 4 bases; unmatched junction bases: 5. The CDR3 runs 15 residues. The CDR3 nucleotides are TGTGCCAGCAGTCCAGACAGGGGGCAGAAAAACATTCAGTACTTC. This sequence encodes CASSPDRGQKNIQYF.

The chain carries TRBV27 and TRBJ1-3, with no clear D. The CDR3 is made up of 16 amino acids. The germline gives CDR1 MNHEY, CDR2 SMNVEV (reference sequence). V was pared by 5 bases and J by 0 bases, with 14 bases between. CDR3 in amino acids: CASSPDRLPSGNTIYF. DNA of the CDR3: TGTGCCAGCAGTCCCGATCGACTCCCCTCTGGAAACACCATATATTTT.

This sequence joins TRBV30 and TRBJ1-2, with D unresolved. V was pared by 0 bases and J by 4 bases, with 12 bases between. Germline-derived CDR1 and CDR2 are GTSNPN and SVGIG (reference sequence). This CDR3 region has 14 residues. The CDR3 DNA sequence: TGTGCCTGGAGTGTAAGCCACACACGCTATGGCTACACCTTC. Translation: CAWSVSHTRYGYTF.

The CDR3 DNA follows: TGTGCTAGTGGTCCTACCCTATTGAGGGGGCTATCAGAGACCCAGTACTTC. It codes for CASGPTLLRGLSETQYF. The J gene is TRBJ2-5, the V gene TRBV12-5; 7 bases are a match to TRBD1. This CDR3 has 17 residues. The germline V gene encodes CDR1 LGHNT and CDR2 FRNRAP. V lost 5 bases, J lost 4 bases, and 16 bases stayed unmatched.

This clone was detected only a few times. This chain links TRBV30 with TRBJ1-5; 7 bases map to TRBD1. The CDR3 is 14 residues long. Germline CDR1 and CDR2: GTSNPN and SVGIG (reference sequence). Trimming cost V 2 bases and J 4 bases; bases outside gene matches: 5. CDR3 nucleotides: TGTGCCTGGAGTAAGACAGGGCCTAATCAGCCCCAGCATTTT. Encoded protein: CAWSKTGPNQPQHF.

V usage is TRBV19 and J usage is TRBJ1-6; D remains ambiguous. This CDR3 has 14 residues. Trimming shortened V by 3 bases and J by 7 bases, and 10 bases separated the two germline ends. Germline-derived CDR1 and CDR2 are LNHDA and SQIVND (reference sequence). The chain's CDR3 is CASSIRRENSPLHF. The CDR3 coding sequence is TGTGCCAGTAGTATCAGGCGGGAAAATTCACCCCTCCACTTT.

The V call is TRBV5-4, the J call TRBJ1-1; D remains unclear. The CDR3 is 15 amino acids. The ends were cut back, 0 bases at V and 0 bases at J, with 9 bases in the middle. CDR1 is SGHNT and CDR2 is YYREEE in the germline V gene (reference sequence). The CDR3 spells CASSLGGSMNTEAFF. The DNA of the CDR3 is TGTGCCAGCAGCTTGGGCGGCTCCATGAACACTGAAGCTTTCTTT.

This chain connects TRBV30 to TRBJ2-7; 9 bases line up with TRBD2. CDR3 length: 13 residues. The V segment lost 5 bases and the J segment 2 bases; nucleotides outside the gene matches: 4. CDR1 is GTSNPN and CDR2 is SVGIG in the germline V gene (reference sequence). The CDR3 DNA reads TGTGCCTGGGTCCTAGCGGGAACCTACGAGCAGTACTTC. Translation: CAWVLAGTYEQYF.

This rearrangement joins TRBV12-5 to TRBJ1-1; the D is unclear. With 1 base removed from V and 2 bases from J, the gap between germline ends came to 14 bases. CDR3 length: 16 residues. Germline assignment: CDR1 LGHNT and CDR2 FRNRAP. The CDR3 DNA reads as TGTGCTAGTGGTTTGGCCCAAGGACGGTCTAACACTGAAGCTTTCTTT. Translated, it gives CASGLAQGRSNTEAFF.

The chain joins TRBV7-9 to TRBJ2-1; 9 bases map to TRBD2. This CDR3 has 15 amino acids. CDR1 is SEHNR and CDR2 is FQNEAQ in the germline V gene (reference sequence). Trimming at V came to 1 base and at J to 10 bases, leaving 8 bases not matched to a gene. The CDR3 here is CASSLGREGRLEQFF. The CDR3 DNA follows: TGTGCCAGCAGCTTAGGGCGGGAGGGCCGATTAGAGCAGTTCTTC.

Only one count was recorded for this clone. The chain uses TRBV5-4 and TRBJ1-1; possible D gene TRBD1, 6 bases. The CDR3 loop spans 13 amino acids. The ends were cut back, 3 bases at V and 1 base at J, with 7 bases in the middle. CDR1 is SGHNT, CDR2 YYREEE, per germline (reference sequence). In DNA form, the CDR3 reads TGTGCCAGCAGCTGGGGACAGAACACTGAAGCTTTCTTT. It translates to CASSWGQNTEAFF.

A remark on this clone: The junction differs from germline at one of its ends, possibly a read error. This chain's CDR3 is CASSQENTGELLF. The CDR3 nucleotides read TGTGCCAGCAGCCAGGAGAACACCGGGGAGCTGCTTTTT. The rearrangement uses TRBV7-6 and TRBJ2-2, with D perhaps TRBD2 (5 bases). Germline values: CDR1 SGHVS, CDR2 FNYEAQ. This CDR3 region has 13 residues. The full variable domain, with the rest looked up from reference TRBV7-6 and TRBJ2-2, is GAGVSQSPRYKVTKRGQDVALRCDPISGHVSLYWYRQALGQGPEFLTYFNYEAQQDKSGLPNDRFSAERPEGSISTLTIQRTEQRDSAMYRCASSQENTGELLFGEGSRLTVL.

This clone was observed a single time. The chain uses TRBV10-2 and TRBJ2-7; perhaps TRBD1 as D (6 bases). The germline CDR1 and CDR2 sequences are WSHSY and SAAADI. CDR3 size: 14 residues. Trimming cost V 6 bases and J 2 bases, with 14 bases left between them. This CDR3 reads CASSPDRFPYEQYF. The CDR3 DNA is TGCGCCAGCAGCCCCGACAGGTTCCCCTACGAGCAGTACTTC.